This record concerns one T cell receptor beta chain sequence. The antigen remains unidentified. The sample comes from a study of PD-1 blockade in mismatch repair-deficient tumors. Regarding the study as a whole: Tumor-resident clones, often undetectable pretreatment in blood, expanded then contracted after pembrolizumab.

Sequenced by immunoSEQ multiplex PCR; TCRdb stores in-frame clones only, minus some. Of roughly 130,000 clones listed, around nine tenths were seen once; the top ten hold 10% to 15%. Germline lookup yields CDR1 SQVTM and CDR2 ANQGSEA. The CDR3 sequence is 13 residues long. The germline V and J ends were trimmed by 2 bases and 3 bases, with 11 bases remaining between them. The sequence came from an adult with mismatch repair-deficient cancer. Specimen: peripheral blood, collected 70 to 72 weeks after starting pembrolizumab. The rearrangement joins TRBV29-1 to TRBJ2-7; D not resolved. The CDR3 here is CSVESQASYEQYF. The CDR3 DNA follows: TGCAGCGTTGAATCCCAAGCTAGCTACGAGCAGTACTTC.